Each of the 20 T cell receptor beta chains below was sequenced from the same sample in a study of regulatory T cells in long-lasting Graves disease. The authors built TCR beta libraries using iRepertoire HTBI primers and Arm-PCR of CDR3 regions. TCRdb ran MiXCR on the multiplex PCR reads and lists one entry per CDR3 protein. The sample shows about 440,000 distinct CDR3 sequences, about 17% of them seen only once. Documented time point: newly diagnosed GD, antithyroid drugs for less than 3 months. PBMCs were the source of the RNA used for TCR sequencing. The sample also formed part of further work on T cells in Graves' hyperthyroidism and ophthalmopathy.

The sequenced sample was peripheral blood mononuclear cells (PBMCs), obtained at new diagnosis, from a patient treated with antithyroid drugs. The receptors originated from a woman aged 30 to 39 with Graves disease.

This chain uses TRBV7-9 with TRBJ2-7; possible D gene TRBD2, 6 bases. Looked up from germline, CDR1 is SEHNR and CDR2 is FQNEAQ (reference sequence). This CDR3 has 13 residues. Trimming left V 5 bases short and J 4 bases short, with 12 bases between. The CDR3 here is CASSTSAGYEQYF. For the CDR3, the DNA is TGTGCCAGCAGCACCTCGGCGGGATACGAGCAGTACTTC. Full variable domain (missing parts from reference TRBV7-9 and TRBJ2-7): DTGVSQNPRHKITKRGQNVTFRCDPISEHNRLYWYRQTLGQGPEFLTYFQNEAQLEKSRLLSDRFSAERPKGSFSTLEIQRTEQGDSAMYLCASSTSAGYEQYFGPGTRLTVT.

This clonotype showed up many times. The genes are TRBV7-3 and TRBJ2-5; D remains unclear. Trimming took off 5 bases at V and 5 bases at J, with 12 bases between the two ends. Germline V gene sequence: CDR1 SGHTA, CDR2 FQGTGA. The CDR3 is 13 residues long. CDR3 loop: CASSPTRWETQYF. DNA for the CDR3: TGTGCCAGCAGCCCGACCCGATGGGAGACCCAGTACTTC.

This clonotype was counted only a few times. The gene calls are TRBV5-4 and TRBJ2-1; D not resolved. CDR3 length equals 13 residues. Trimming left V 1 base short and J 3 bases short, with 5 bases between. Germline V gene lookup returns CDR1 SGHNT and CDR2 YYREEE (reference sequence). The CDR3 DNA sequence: TGTGCCAGCAGCTTGATGGACTACAATGAGCAGTTCTTC. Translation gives CASSLMDYNEQFF.

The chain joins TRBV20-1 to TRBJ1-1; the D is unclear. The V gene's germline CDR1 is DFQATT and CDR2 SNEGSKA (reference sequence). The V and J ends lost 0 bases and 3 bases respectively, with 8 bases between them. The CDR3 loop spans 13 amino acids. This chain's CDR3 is CSAREAGDTEAFF. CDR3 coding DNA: TGCAGTGCTAGAGAGGCAGGCGACACTGAAGCTTTCTTT.

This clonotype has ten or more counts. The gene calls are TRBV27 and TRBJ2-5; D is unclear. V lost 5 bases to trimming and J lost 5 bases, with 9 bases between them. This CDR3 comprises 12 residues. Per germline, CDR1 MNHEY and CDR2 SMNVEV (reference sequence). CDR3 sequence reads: CASSPTDETQYF. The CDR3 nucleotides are TGTGCCAGCAGTCCAACAGATGAGACCCAGTACTTC.

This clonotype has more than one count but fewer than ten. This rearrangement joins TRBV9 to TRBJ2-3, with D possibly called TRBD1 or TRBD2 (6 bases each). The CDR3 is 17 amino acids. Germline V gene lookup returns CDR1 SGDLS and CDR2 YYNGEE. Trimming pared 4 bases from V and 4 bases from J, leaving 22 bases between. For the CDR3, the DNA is TGTGCCAGCAGCACCGAACCGGGACTCGAGGGGGCAGATACGCAGTATTTT. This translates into CASSTEPGLEGADTQYF.

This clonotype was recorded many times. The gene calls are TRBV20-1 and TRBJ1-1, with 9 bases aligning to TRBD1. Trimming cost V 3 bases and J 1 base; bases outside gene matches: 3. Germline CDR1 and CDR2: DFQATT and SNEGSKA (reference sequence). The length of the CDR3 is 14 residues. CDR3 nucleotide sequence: TGCAGTGCTAGGGGACAGGGTGGGAACACTGAAGCTTTCTTT. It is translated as CSARGQGGNTEAFF.

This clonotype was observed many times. The CDR3 here is CASSYSGTETEQYF. The CDR3 DNA sequence: TGTGCCAGCAGTTACTCTGGGACAGAGACCGAGCAGTACTTC. The chain has TRBV6-5 and TRBJ2-7; TRBD1 matches 7 bases. The CDR3 consists of 14 residues. CDR1 and CDR2 from the germline V gene are MNHEY and SVGAGI. J lost 6 bases, V lost 0 bases, and 5 bases had no gene match.

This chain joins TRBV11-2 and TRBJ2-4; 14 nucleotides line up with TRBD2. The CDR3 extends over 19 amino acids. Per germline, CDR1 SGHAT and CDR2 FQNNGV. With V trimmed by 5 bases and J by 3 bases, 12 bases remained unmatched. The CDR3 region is CASSTGTSGSVGGKNIQYF. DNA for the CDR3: TGTGCCAGCAGCACCGGGACTAGCGGGAGTGTAGGAGGCAAAAACATTCAGTACTTC.

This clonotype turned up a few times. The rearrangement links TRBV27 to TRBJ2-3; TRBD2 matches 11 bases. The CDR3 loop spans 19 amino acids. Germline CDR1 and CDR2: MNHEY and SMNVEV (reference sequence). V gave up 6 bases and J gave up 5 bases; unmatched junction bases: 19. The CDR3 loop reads CASSPIPSTSGTARDTQYF. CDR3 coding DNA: TGTGCCAGCAGCCCCATCCCCTCGACTAGCGGGACTGCAAGAGATACGCAGTATTTT.

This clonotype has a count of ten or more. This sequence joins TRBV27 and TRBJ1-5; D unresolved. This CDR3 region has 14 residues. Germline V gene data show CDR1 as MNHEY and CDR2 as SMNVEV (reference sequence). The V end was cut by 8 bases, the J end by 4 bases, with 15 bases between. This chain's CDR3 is CASSPGERNQPQHF. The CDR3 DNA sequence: TGTGCCAGCTCCCCCGGGGAGAGGAATCAGCCCCAGCATTTT.

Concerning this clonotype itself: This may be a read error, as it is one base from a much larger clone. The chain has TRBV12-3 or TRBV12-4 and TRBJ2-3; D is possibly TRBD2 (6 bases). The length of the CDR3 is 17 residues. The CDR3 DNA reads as TGTGCCGGCAGTTTTAGGTATCTCCAGCGGGGCACAGATACGCAGTATTTT. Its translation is CAGSFRYLQRGTDTQYF.

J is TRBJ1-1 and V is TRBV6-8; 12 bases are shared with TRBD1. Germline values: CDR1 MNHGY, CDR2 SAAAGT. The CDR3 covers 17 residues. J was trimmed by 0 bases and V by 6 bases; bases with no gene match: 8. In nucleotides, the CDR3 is TGTGCCAGCAGGGCGGGACAGGGGGCTGTCGTGAACACTGAAGCTTTCTTT. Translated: CASRAGQGAVVNTEAFF.

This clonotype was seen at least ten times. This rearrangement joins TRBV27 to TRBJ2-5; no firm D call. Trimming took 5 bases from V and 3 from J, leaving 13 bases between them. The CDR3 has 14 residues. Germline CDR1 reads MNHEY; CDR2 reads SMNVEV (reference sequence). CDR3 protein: CASSPIGLEETQYF. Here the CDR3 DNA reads TGTGCCAGCAGTCCTATAGGCCTAGAAGAGACCCAGTACTTC.

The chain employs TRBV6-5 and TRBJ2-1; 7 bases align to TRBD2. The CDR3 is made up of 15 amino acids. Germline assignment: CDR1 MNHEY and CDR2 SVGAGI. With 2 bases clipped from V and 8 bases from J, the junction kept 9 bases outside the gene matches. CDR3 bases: TGTGCCAGCAGTTACGGAGCGGGAATTCTCGATGAGCAGTTCTTC. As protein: CASSYGAGILDEQFF.

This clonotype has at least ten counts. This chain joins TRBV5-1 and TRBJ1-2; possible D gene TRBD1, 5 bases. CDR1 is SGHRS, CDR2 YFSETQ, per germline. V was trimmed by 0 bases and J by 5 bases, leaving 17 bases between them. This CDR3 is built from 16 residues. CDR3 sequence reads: CASSLDPGGATYGYTF. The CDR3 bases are TGCGCCAGCAGCTTGGATCCTGGGGGAGCAACTTATGGCTACACCTTC. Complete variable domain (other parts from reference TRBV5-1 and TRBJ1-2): KAGVTQTPRYLIKTRGQQVTLSCSPISGHRSVSWYQQTPGQGLQFLFEYFSETQRNKGNFPGRFSGRQFSNSRSEMNVSTLELGDSALYLCASSLDPGGATYGYTFGSGTRLTVV.

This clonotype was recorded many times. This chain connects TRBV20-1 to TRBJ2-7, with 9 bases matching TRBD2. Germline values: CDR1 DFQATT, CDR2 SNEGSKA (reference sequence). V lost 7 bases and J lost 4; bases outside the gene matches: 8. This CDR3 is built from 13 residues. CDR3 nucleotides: TGCAGTGTCGTAAGCGGGAGGACTTACGAGCAGTACTTC. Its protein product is CSVVSGRTYEQYF.

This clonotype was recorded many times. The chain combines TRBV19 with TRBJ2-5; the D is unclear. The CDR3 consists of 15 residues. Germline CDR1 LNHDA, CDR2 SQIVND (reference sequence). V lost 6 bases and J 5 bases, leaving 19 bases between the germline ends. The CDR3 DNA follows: TGTGCCAGTAGGCCCGCAGGCATCGGCAGGGAGACCCAGTACTTC. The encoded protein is CASRPAGIGRETQYF.

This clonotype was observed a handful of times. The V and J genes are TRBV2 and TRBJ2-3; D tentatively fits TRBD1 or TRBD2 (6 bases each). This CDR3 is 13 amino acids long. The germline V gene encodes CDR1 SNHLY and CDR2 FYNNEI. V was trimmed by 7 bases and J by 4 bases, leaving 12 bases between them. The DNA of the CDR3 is TGTGCCAGCACCGAGGGGGGCTCAGATACGCAGTATTTT. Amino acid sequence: CASTEGGSDTQYF.

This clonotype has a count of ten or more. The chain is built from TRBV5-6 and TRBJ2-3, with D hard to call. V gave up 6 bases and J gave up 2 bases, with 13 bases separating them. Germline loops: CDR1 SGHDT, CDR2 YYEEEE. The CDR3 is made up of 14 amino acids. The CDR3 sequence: CASTLPQNTDTQYF. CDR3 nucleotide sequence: TGTGCCAGCACCTTACCGCAGAACACAGATACGCAGTATTTT.